The 30 T cell receptor beta chains presented below share a single source sample, sequenced in a study of blood T cell repertoires in COVID-19. Here immunoSEQ multiplex PCR was the method, and the copy in TCRdb shows in-frame clones only, minus some. The sample has hundreds of thousands of clones; roughly 89% are singletons. Specimen: peripheral blood. Receptors originate from a man between 18 and 35 years old with COVID-19, enrolled during active disease.

This clone was counted once. The chain has TRBV18 and TRBJ2-1, with 16 bases aligning to TRBD2. The germline V gene has CDR1 KGHSH and CDR2 LQKENI. The ends lost 5 bases at V and 6 bases at J; junction bases unmatched: 10. CDR3 length equals 18 residues. CDR3 coding DNA: TGTGCCAGCTCATCCGGGACTAGCGGGGGGGTTCTGCCCAATGAGCAGTTCTTC. Encoded protein: CASSSGTSGGVLPNEQFF.

The rearrangement joins TRBV5-4 to TRBJ1-1; 9 nucleotides align to TRBD1. The CDR3 runs to 13 residues. V dropped 7 bases and J dropped 0; count of bases not matched to a gene: 1. CDR1 SGHNT and CDR2 YYREEE come from the germline V gene (reference sequence). CDR3 coding DNA: TGTGCCAGCGGGACAGGGATGAACACTGAAGCTTTCTTT. Amino acids: CASGTGMNTEAFF.

The V and J genes are TRBV6-5 and TRBJ1-2; TRBD1 agrees at 7 bases. The CDR3 runs 14 residues. CDR1 MNHEY and CDR2 SVGAGI come from the germline V gene. The V segment lost 6 bases and the J segment 3 bases; nucleotides outside the gene matches: 7. CDR3 protein: CASSHPGQDYGYTF. DNA for the CDR3: TGTGCCAGCAGCCACCCCGGACAGGACTATGGCTACACCTTC.

This clone was observed a single time. The chain employs TRBV10-1 and TRBJ2-7; TRBD2 aligns across 10 bases. The CDR3 runs 13 residues. CDR1 and CDR2 (germline): WNHNN, SYGVQD (reference sequence). The trim removed 6 bases at V and 9 bases at J, leaving 8 bases unmatched. In DNA form, the CDR3 reads TGCGCCAGCAGCTATACTAGCGGGATGGTGCAGTACTTC. This sequence encodes CASSYTSGMVQYF.

The genes are TRBV18 and TRBJ1-1, with a weak D call TRBD1 (6 bases). This CDR3 comprises 13 residues. Trimming cost V 3 bases and J 6 bases, with 11 bases left between them. Germline V gene sequence: CDR1 KGHSH, CDR2 LQKENI. CDR3 sequence reads: CASSPDSSSEAFF. For the CDR3, the DNA is TGTGCCAGCTCACCGGACAGCTCCTCTGAAGCTTTCTTT.

The chain is built from TRBV6-6 and TRBJ2-1, with TRBD1 matching 8 bases. This CDR3 has 15 residues. V shed 2 bases and J 8 bases; nucleotides not matched to a gene: 8. The germline V gene has CDR1 MNHNY and CDR2 SVGAGI (reference sequence). The CDR3 is CASSYARQGRDEQFF. CDR3 coding DNA: TGTGCCAGCAGTTACGCAAGACAGGGGCGGGATGAGCAGTTCTTC.

J is TRBJ1-1 and V is TRBV29-1; TRBD1 is a possible D gene (5 bases). The V end was cut by 4 bases, the J end by 4 bases, with 10 bases between. The CDR3 totals 12 residues. Per the germline V gene, CDR1 is SQVTM and CDR2 is ANQGSEA. CDR3 in amino acids: CSVGDWSTEAFF. DNA for the CDR3: TGCAGCGTTGGGGACTGGAGCACTGAAGCTTTCTTT.

The J gene is TRBJ2-1, the V gene TRBV7-6, with 10 bases identical to TRBD2. Trimming at V came to 0 bases and at J to 7 bases, leaving 6 bases not matched to a gene. The germline V gene has CDR1 SGHVS and CDR2 FNYEAQ. This CDR3 comprises 16 residues. CDR3 sequence (DNA): TGTGCCAGCAGCTTAGCATGGCTAGCGGGAGAGAATGAGCAGTTCTTC. Its translation is CASSLAWLAGENEQFF.

This chain connects TRBV7-5 to TRBJ2-7; the table names TRBD2, a call not compared with the DNA. TRBV7-5 is annotated as a pseudogene. The CDR3 is 15 residues long. DNA of the CDR3: TGTGTCAGAAGCTTAGACACTGCGGGAAACAACGAGCAGTACTTC. Protein: CVRSLDTAGNNEQYF.

This chain joins TRBV5-5 and TRBJ1-2; 12 positions match TRBD1. V lost 4 bases and J lost 6; bases outside the gene matches: 7. The CDR3 contains 15 residues. The germline V gene encodes CDR1 SGHKS and CDR2 YYEKEE (reference sequence). CDR3 region: CASSPGTGGPHGYTF. The CDR3 DNA reads as TGTGCCAGCAGCCCAGGGACAGGGGGCCCCCATGGCTACACCTTC.

This clone was observed a single time. The chain carries TRBV19 and TRBJ2-7; unclear D gene. The germline V gene has CDR1 LNHDA and CDR2 SQIVND (reference sequence). Trimming removed 3 bases at V and 2 bases at J, with 11 bases between. This CDR3 has 14 residues. The DNA of the CDR3 is TGTGCCAGTAGTATCGTGACTGGCACCTACGAGCAGTACTTC. This sequence encodes CASSIVTGTYEQYF.

This clone was recorded once. This chain joins TRBV28 and TRBJ2-5; TRBD2 matches 9 bases. The CDR3 consists of 18 residues. V gave up 7 bases and J gave up 2 bases; unmatched junction bases: 17. Germline CDR1 reads MDHEN; CDR2 reads SYDVKM. CDR3 region: CASTLGWAGGRNQETQYF. Written as DNA, the CDR3 is TGTGCCAGCACTCTAGGCTGGGCGGGAGGGAGAAATCAAGAGACCCAGTACTTC.

V usage is TRBV5-8 and J usage is TRBJ1-5; tentative D call: TRBD1 (6 bases). CDR1 is SGHTS, CDR2 YDEGEE, per germline. The CDR3 totals 14 residues. The V end was cut by 8 bases, the J end by 2 bases, with 14 bases between. DNA for the CDR3: TGTGCCAGAGAGAAGGGGGAAGGCAATCAGCCCCAGCATTTT. Translating gives CAREKGEGNQPQHF.

In its sample, this clone was seen a few times. This chain joins TRBV6-6 and TRBJ1-1; D might be TRBD1 (5 bases). From germline, CDR1 is MNHNY and CDR2 SVGAGI (reference sequence). V was trimmed by 6 bases and J by 1 base, leaving 9 bases between them. The CDR3 contains 13 residues. For the CDR3, the DNA is TGTGCCAGCAGGCTTGGACAGAACACTGAAGCTTTCTTT. Translating it yields CASRLGQNTEAFF.

The rearrangement uses TRBV7-8 and TRBJ2-7; D not resolved. Between the trimmed V and J ends, which lost 5 bases and 6 bases, there was a span of 11 bases. The CDR3 covers 12 residues. Germline lookup yields CDR1 SGHVS and CDR2 FQNEAQ. The CDR3 loop is CASSTQWSEQYF. CDR3 bases: TGTGCCAGCAGCACACAGTGGTCCGAGCAGTACTTC.

V is TRBV5-5 and J is TRBJ1-2; perhaps TRBD1 as D (5 bases). Trimming pared 1 base from V and 7 bases from J, leaving 14 bases between. From germline, CDR1 is SGHKS and CDR2 YYEKEE (reference sequence). The CDR3 is made up of 14 amino acids. CDR3 region: CASSLFSRERGYTF. Here the CDR3 DNA reads TGTGCCAGCAGCTTGTTCTCCAGGGAACGTGGCTACACCTTC.

Here the CDR3 DNA reads TGTGCCAGTAGTATATCTAGCGGGAAAGTCGAGCAGTACTTC. Protein sequence: CASSISSGKVEQYF. The rearrangement links TRBV19 to TRBJ2-7; 9 positions agree with TRBD2. J lost 6 bases, V lost 2 bases, and 5 bases had no gene match. Per germline, CDR1 LNHDA and CDR2 SQIVND (reference sequence). The CDR3 totals 14 residues.

CDR3 DNA: TGTGCCAGCAGCTCGGGATATAGGAACACTGAAGCTTTCTTT. Protein: CASSSGYRNTEAFF. The chain uses TRBV13 and TRBJ1-1; D ambiguous. Germline CDR1 is PRHDT and CDR2 is FYEKMQ (reference sequence). Trimming left V 4 bases short and J 1 base short, with 10 bases between. The CDR3 is 14 amino acids. Supplemented by reference TRBV13 and TRBJ1-1, the full variable domain reads AAGVIQSPRHLIKEKRETATLKCYPIPRHDTVYWYQQGPGQDPQFLISFYEKMQSDKGSIPDRFSAQQFSDYHSELNMSSLELGDSALYFCASSSGYRNTEAFFGQGTRLTVV.

The chain carries TRBV5-5 and TRBJ1-5; possibly TRBD1 for D (5 bases). Trimming removed 4 bases from V and 2 bases from J, with 13 bases in between. This CDR3 region has 15 residues. In germline, CDR1 is SGHKS, CDR2 YYEKEE (reference sequence). CDR3 bases: TGTGCCAGCAGCCACCAGGGAGGAGGCAATCAGCCCCAGCATTTT. It codes for CASSHQGGGNQPQHF.

CDR3: CATSDSGGRQPQHF. The CDR3 nucleotides read TGTGCCACCAGTGACTCAGGGGGCAGACAGCCCCAGCATTTT. The chain employs TRBV24-1 and TRBJ1-5, with 8 positions matching TRBD1. CDR1 and CDR2 (germline): KGHDR, SFDVKD. J gave up 7 bases and V 4 bases, and 5 bases lay outside the gene matches. The CDR3 totals 14 residues.

The rearrangement links TRBV10-2 to TRBJ1-4; perhaps TRBD1 as D (6 bases). From germline, CDR1 is WSHSY and CDR2 SAAADI. V was trimmed by 3 bases and J by 0 bases, leaving 8 bases between them. This CDR3 comprises 15 residues. Written as DNA, the CDR3 is TGCGCCAGCAGTGAAAACAGGGCAACTAATGAAAAACTGTTTTTT. Protein product: CASSENRATNEKLFF.

CDR3 residues: CASSEGVISGNTIYF. The CDR3 nucleotides are TGCGCCAGCAGCGAGGGGGTCATTTCTGGAAACACCATATATTTT. The chain couples TRBV5-1 to TRBJ1-3, with TRBD1 as a possible D gene (6 bases). This CDR3 has 15 residues. The germline gives CDR1 SGHRS, CDR2 YFSETQ. V was clipped by 4 bases and J by 1 base, with 12 bases between them.

V is TRBV11-2 and J is TRBJ2-7, with 7 nucleotides matching TRBD1. The CDR3 consists of 14 residues. V trimming: 7 bases; J trimming: 4 bases; junction bases outside the gene matches: 10. The germline V gene has CDR1 SGHAT and CDR2 FQNNGV. CDR3: CASTHDRERYEQYF. The DNA of the CDR3 is TGTGCCAGCACCCATGACAGGGAAAGGTACGAGCAGTACTTC.

The CDR3 protein is CASSVQTGGGEQYF. DNA for the CDR3: TGTGCCAGCAGCGTACAGACAGGGGGCGGCGAGCAGTACTTC. V is TRBV9 and J is TRBJ2-7; TRBD1 aligns across 10 bases. Germline CDR1 is SGDLS and CDR2 is YYNGEE. V lost 1 base, J lost 6 bases, and 4 bases stayed unmatched. This CDR3 comprises 14 residues.

J is TRBJ1-2 and V is TRBV6-1, with 9 bases that match TRBD1. Per the germline V gene, CDR1 is MNHNS and CDR2 is SASEGT. This CDR3 has 15 amino acids. Trimming removed 3 bases from V and 6 bases from J; junction bases left unmatched: 8. The CDR3 is CASSEETGGEDGYTF. CDR3 nucleotides: TGTGCCAGCAGTGAGGAAACAGGGGGCGAAGATGGCTACACCTTC.

V is TRBV6-1 and J is TRBJ2-5; weak D call: TRBD2 (7 bases). The CDR3 extends over 14 amino acids. The germline V and J ends were trimmed by 3 bases and 5 bases, with 13 bases remaining between them. From germline, CDR1 is MNHNS and CDR2 SASEGT. The CDR3 loop reads CASSEGGAGETQYF. The CDR3 bases are TGTGCCAGCAGTGAGGGGGGGGCCGGCGAGACCCAGTACTTC.

The genes are TRBV3-1 (or the pseudogene TRBV3-2) and TRBJ2-5, with 9 bases identical to TRBD2. Germline V gene sequence: CDR1 LGHDT, CDR2 YNNKEL (reference sequence). CDR3 length: 15 residues. Trimming took 1 base from V and 7 from J; bases not matched to a gene: 7. DNA for the CDR3: TGTGCCAGCAGCCAAGTTAGCGGGAGCCCTTGGACCCAGTACTTC. Amino acids: CASSQVSGSPWTQYF.

This clone was seen many times. The V and J genes are TRBV7-6 and TRBJ1-6, with 7 bases lining up with TRBD1. The trim removed 3 bases at V and 7 bases at J, leaving 3 bases unmatched. The CDR3 extends over 14 amino acids. Germline-derived CDR1 and CDR2 are SGHVS and FNYEAQ. The CDR3 nucleotides are TGTGCCAGCAGCTTGACAGGGAACAATTCACCCCTCCACTTT. Its protein is CASSLTGNNSPLHF.

The table lists this clone with a few counts. The V gene is TRBV12-5, the J gene TRBJ1-1; 8 bases line up with TRBD1. Trimming removed 7 bases from V and 3 bases from J; junction bases left unmatched: 7. The CDR3 is 14 residues long. Germline CDR1 LGHNT, CDR2 FRNRAP. The CDR3 bases are TGTGCTAGTGCCAGGACAGGGAGGGACACTGAAGCTTTCTTT. Its translation: CASARTGRDTEAFF. Full variable domain (rest looked up from reference TRBV12-5 and TRBJ1-1): DARVTQTPRHKVTEMGQEVTMRCQPILGHNTVFWYRQTMMQGLELLAYFRNRAPLDDSGMPKDRFSAEMPDATLATLKIQPSEPRDSAVYFCASARTGRDTEAFFGQGTRLTVV.

This clone was observed once. The chain recombines TRBV7-3 with TRBJ2-2; D is undetermined. Germline V gene data show CDR1 as SGHTA and CDR2 as FQGTGA. V lost 3 bases to trimming and J lost 6 bases, with 8 bases between them. This CDR3 contains 13 residues. For the CDR3, the DNA is TGTGCCAGCAGCTTGCTAGGTTCCGGGGAGCTGTTTTTT. Protein sequence: CASSLLGSGELFF.